A selection of T cell receptor beta chains follows, all from one sample in a study of shared clonotypes between healthy human individuals. Method: immunoSEQ multiplex PCR; TCRdb's copy keeps in-frame clones and lacks some. This table holds fewer than 600,000 clones, 70% to 80% found once. Sequenced input: PBMCs. Receptor source: a woman aged 40 to 55 in good health. Some clones in this sample may be carry-over from other donors' samples. Both conserved end residues are part of each CDR3. Fields, in order: clone size, D gene, V gene, J gene, CDR3 DNA, CDR3 protein. The D gene is left open where the match is weak. Size values are once, few and many counts, or a class for expanded clones, and some rows have none.

-	-	TRBV5-6	TRBJ2-2	TGTGCCAGCAGCTTGGCAAGGGCCAGGGTTTCGGCCGGGGAGCTGTTTTTT	CASSLARARVSAGELFF
-	TRBD1	TRBV9	TRBJ1-2	TGTGCCAGCAGCCCAGGGACAGGGGTGTATGGCTACACCTTC	CASSPGTGVYGYTF
-	-	TRBV7-2	TRBJ1-2	TGTGCCAGCAGCTTAGCGCCGGTAGGGGCCGGAAACTATGGCTACACCTTC	CASSLAPVGAGNYGYTF
-	TRBD2	TRBV28	TRBJ2-7	TGTGCCAGCAGTAGAGGACTAGCGGGTGGACGGTACGAGCAGTACTTC	CASSRGLAGGRYEQYF
few	-	TRBV7-3	TRBJ2-7	TGTGCCAGCAGCCCCCACGGCGGAGGGAACTACGAGCAGTACTTC	CASSPHGGGNYEQYF
-	-	TRBV18	TRBJ1-5	TGTGCCAGCTCACCACCGCAGGGGTGGCCCCAGCATTTT	CASSPPQGWPQHF
-	-	TRBV6-5	TRBJ1-2	TGTGCCAGCAGTTACTTTAAGAGACAGGAGTTCTATGGCTACACCTTC	CASSYFKRQEFYGYTF
-	-	TRBV7-6	TRBJ1-3	TGTGCCAGCAGCCAACAAGATTCCTCTGGAAACACCATATATTTT	CASSQQDSSGNTIYF
-	-	TRBV7-9	TRBJ2-3	TGTGCCAGCAGCCAGACATGGGATACGCAGTATTTT	CASSQTWDTQYF
-	TRBD1	TRBV5-1	TRBJ1-5	TGCGCCAGCAGCTGGGGACAGGGGGACCAGCCCCAGCATTTT	CASSWGQGDQPQHF
-	-	TRBV18	TRBJ1-4	TGTGCCAGCTCACCACGGCGGGGCACAACTAATGAAAAACTGTTTTTT	CASSPRRGTTNEKLFF
-	-	TRBV2	TRBJ2-1	TGTGCCAGCAGATCGACGGGACCTGGTAGTGAGCAGTTCTTC	CASRSTGPGSEQFF
-	TRBD2	TRBV4-2	TRBJ2-1	TGTGCCAGCAGCCAAGAACTAGCGGGCAATGAGCAGTTCTTC	CASSQELAGNEQFF
-	TRBD1	TRBV2	TRBJ2-7	TGTGCCAGCGATGTAGGGCAGGGGGCCTACGAGCAGTACTTC	CASDVGQGAYEQYF
-	TRBD1	TRBV11-2	TRBJ1-2	TGTGCCAGCAGTACCCTATCCGGGACAGGGGGCGGCTATGGCTACACCTTC	CASSTLSGTGGGYGYTF
once	-	TRBV21-1	TRBJ2-6	TGTGCCAGCAGCACGGGACAGGGGGAGAAGAGCTCTGGGGCCAACGTCCTGACTTTC	CASSTGQGEKSSGANVLTF
many	TRBD1	TRBV7-9	TRBJ2-2	TGTGCCAGCAGCTTAGAAGGGGGCATCGGGGAGCTGTTTTTT	CASSLEGGIGELFF
-	TRBD1	TRBV19	TRBJ2-5	TGTGCCAGTAGTACCTTAACAGGGGATTGGGAGACCCAGTACTTC	CASSTLTGDWETQYF
-	-	TRBV4-2	TRBJ1-3	TGTGCCAGCAGCCTGGGACAACCTGGAAACACCATATATTTT	CASSLGQPGNTIYF
-	-	TRBV10-3	TRBJ2-5	TGTGCCATCAGTATGCAGGGGAGGCTTCAAGAGACCCAGTACTTC	CAISMQGRLQETQYF
-	-	TRBV19	TRBJ1-2	TGTGCCGCCTCTCCTCCGGGGGGCATAAACTATGGCTACACCTTC	CAASPPGGINYGYTF
-	-	TRBV19	TRBJ1-5	TGTGCCAGTAGTATTGGTCGGACTAGCAATCAGCCCCAGCATTTT	CASSIGRTSNQPQHF
-	-	TRBV6-5	TRBJ1-5	TGTGCCAGCAGAGTACAGCTACATAGCAATCAGCCCCAGCATTTT	CASRVQLHSNQPQHF
-	TRBD2	TRBV7-2	TRBJ2-7	TGTGCCAGCAGCTTAGTGACTAGCGGGGTAACCTACGAGCAGTACTTC	CASSLVTSGVTYEQYF
-	TRBD2	TRBV5-1	TRBJ2-2	TGCGCCAGCAGCTTTGGACTAGCGGGAGGGTTGGGCACCGGGGAGCTGTTTTTT	CASSFGLAGGLGTGELFF
-	-	TRBV5-1	TRBJ1-3	TGCGCCAGCAGCACCCGACAGTTGGGCTCTGGAAACACCATATATTTT	CASSTRQLGSGNTIYF
-	-	TRBV4-3	TRBJ2-3	TGCGCCAGCAGCCAAGGGTCTACAGATACGCAGTATTTT	CASSQGSTDTQYF
-	-	TRBV18	TRBJ2-7	TGTGCCAGCTCACTTAACCCTACCGGGACCAGATACGAGCAGTACTTC	CASSLNPTGTRYEQYF
-	-	TRBV2	TRBJ2-7	TGTGCCAGCACAGACAGAGCCCTCTACGAGCAGTACTTC	CASTDRALYEQYF